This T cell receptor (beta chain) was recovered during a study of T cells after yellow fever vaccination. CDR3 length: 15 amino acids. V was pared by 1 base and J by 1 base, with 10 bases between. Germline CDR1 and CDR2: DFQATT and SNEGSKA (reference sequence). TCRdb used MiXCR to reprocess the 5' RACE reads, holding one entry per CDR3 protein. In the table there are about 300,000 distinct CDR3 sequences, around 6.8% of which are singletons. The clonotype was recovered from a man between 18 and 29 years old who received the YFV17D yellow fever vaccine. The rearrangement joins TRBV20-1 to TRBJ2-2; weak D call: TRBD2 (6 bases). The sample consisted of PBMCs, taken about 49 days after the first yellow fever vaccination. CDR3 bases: TGCAGTGCTAGAGCCCCGGGGGAGAACACCGGGGAGCTGTTTTTT. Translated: CSARAPGENTGELFF.